This entry describes one T cell receptor (beta chain). Its target is not known. These data are taken from a study of vaccination effects on CD4 cells after COVID-19. Study as a whole: All study participants received two doses of BNT162b2 or mRNA-1273 vaccine. Notes on the study in general: Marked contraction was observed in infection-induced and vaccine-induced clones late after vaccination. Researchers report that only 1 of 255 vaccine-induced clones in healthy vaccinees cross-reacted with common cold coronaviruses.

Pools of viral peptides were used by the ViraFEST assay to expand antigen-specific CD4+ T cells ahead of sequencing. Cells that had been cultured for approximately eleven days were the source of isolated CD4+ T cells. The study found no prior SARS-CoV-2 infection in the vaccine recipients, who tested negative for nucleocapsid antibodies. For each well, two million PBMC were cultured with 8.5 to 10 IU/ml IL-2 and about 9.9 ug/ml peptides. The germline V gene encodes CDR1 MDHEN and CDR2 SYDVKM. Trimming pared 2 bases from V and 0 bases from J, leaving 7 bases between. The CDR3 sequence is 15 residues long. Libraries were prepared by immunoSEQ multiplex PCR; TCRdb keeps only in-frame clonotypes and omits some of them. Here the sample spans tens of thousands of clones, 55% to 75% being singletons.

The specimen comprised CD4+ T cells from PBMCs cultured with SARS-CoV-2 spike peptides, sampled before COVID-19 vaccination. The rearrangement links TRBV28 to TRBJ1-4; D is unclear. This TCR derives from a human donor who received a COVID-19 vaccine. In DNA form, the CDR3 reads TGTGCCAGCAGTTTACCGGGAACAACTAATGAAAAACTGTTTTTT. It specifies CASSLPGTTNEKLFF. Full variable domain (rest looked up from reference TRBV28 and TRBJ1-4): DVKVTQSSRYLVKRTGEKVFLECVQDMDHENMFWYRQDPGLGLRLIYFSYDVKMKEKGDIPEGYSVSREKKERFSLILESASTNQTSMYLCASSLPGTTNEKLFFGSGTQLSVL.